Listed below are T cell receptor beta chains from one sample, sequenced in a study of CD8 T cells in ankylosing spondylitis. TCRdb ran MiXCR on the 5' RACE reads and lists one entry per CDR3 protein. The data show approximately 88,000 distinct CDR3 sequences, just under 9% seen once. What was sequenced was blood, either unsorted or a sorted T cell fraction (not recorded which). Receptors originate from a male donor with ankylosing spondylitis or in good health (not recorded which). The CDR3 runs from the conserved cysteine through the conserved F or W. The D gene is left open where the match is weak. Rows give clone size only sometimes, using once, few, many, or a class for an expanded clone.

CDR3nt	CDR3aa	d_gene	abundance	j_gene	v_gene
TGTGCCACCTCAGTTTTCTGGGGCTACACCTTC	CATSVFWGYTF	-	many	TRBJ1-2	TRBV28
TGTGCCAGCTGTTTAGATGGGGGCGGCGGGGCTAGCACAGATACGCAGTATTTT	CASCLDGGGGASTDTQYF	-	few	TRBJ2-3	TRBV12-3/TRBV12-4
TGCGCCAGCAGCTCCCAAGGGTCCGGGGAAAATGAGCAGTTCTTC	CASSSQGSGENEQFF	-	many	TRBJ2-1	TRBV5-1
TGTGCCAGCAGCTTAGGACATGAAAAACTGTTTTTT	CASSLGHEKLFF	-	many	TRBJ1-4	TRBV7-6
TGTGCCAGCAGCTTAGACATGCGAACTGAAGCTTTCTTT	CASSLDMRTEAFF	-	few	TRBJ1-1	TRBV7-9
TGTGCCAGCAGCCTCACAGACAGGGTAATGAACGTGGAGCTGTTTTTT	CASSLTDRVMNVELFF	TRBD1	many	TRBJ2-2	TRBV5-5
TGCAGCCTACGACCCGGGACAGGGCCTCAAGTTACGCAGTATTTT	CSLRPGTGPQVTQYF	TRBD1	many	TRBJ2-3	TRBV29-1
TGTGCCACCAGTGATTGGCTGGGGAGGCCGAAAAACACCGGGGAGCTGTTTTTT	CATSDWLGRPKNTGELFF	-	-	TRBJ2-2	TRBV24-1
TGCAGTGCTAGAGATGTCCGCGGGGCGACTAATGAAAAACTGTTTTTT	CSARDVRGATNEKLFF	-	many	TRBJ1-4	TRBV20-1
TGTGCCAGCAGCACTGGACTAGCTCAAAAAGAGACCCAGTACTTC	CASSTGLAQKETQYF	TRBD2	many	TRBJ2-5	TRBV5-6
TGTGCCAGCAGCCTCTTCTTGGCCCAGGGGACAGGAGACACTGAAGCTTTCTTT	CASSLFLAQGTGDTEAFF	TRBD1	many	TRBJ1-1	TRBV4-2
TGTGCCAGCAGCTTCGGCAACGGGGGGCCAAGGAATGAGCAGTTCTTC	CASSFGNGGPRNEQFF	-	many	TRBJ2-1	TRBV11-2
TGTGCCAGCAGTTTTCCGAGGGAGGCTGGGGCCAACGTCCTGACTTTC	CASSFPREAGANVLTF	-	many	TRBJ2-6	TRBV28
TGTGCCAGTAGTATAGTTAAGATTTCTGAAGCTTTCTTT	CASSIVKISEAFF	-	many	TRBJ1-1	TRBV19
TGTGCCAGCAGTTTATCACAGGGGGCCCCGTCGGGGGAGCAGTACTTC	CASSLSQGAPSGEQYF	TRBD1	many	TRBJ2-7	TRBV27
TGCAGTGCTAGGTCGGGGACAGGAGTCTCCTACGAGCAGTACTTC	CSARSGTGVSYEQYF	TRBD1	many	TRBJ2-7	TRBV20-1
TGTGCCAGCAGCCCCCCATCGGGGGCTTACAATGAGCAGTTCTTC	CASSPPSGAYNEQFF	-	many	TRBJ2-1	TRBV3-1
TGTGCCAGCAGTCCTCACCTCGACAGCCTGAACACCGGGGAGCTGTTTTTT	CASSPHLDSLNTGELFF	-	many	TRBJ2-2	TRBV25-1
TGCGCCAGCAGCTTGACTAGCGGGGGCACAGATACGCAGTATTTT	CASSLTSGGTDTQYF	TRBD2	many	TRBJ2-3	TRBV5-1
TGCAGTGCTAGACGCACAGATACGCAGTATTTT	CSARRTDTQYF	-	-	TRBJ2-3	TRBV20-1
TGTGCCAGCAGCAAAGTCCCCGGGACAGGCCATCAGCCCCAGCATTTT	CASSKVPGTGHQPQHF	-	many	TRBJ1-5	TRBV21-1
TGTGCCAGCAGGGGACAGCTCACCGGGGAGCTGTTTTTT	CASRGQLTGELFF	TRBD1	many	TRBJ2-2	TRBV12-3/TRBV12-4
TGTGCCAGCAGCGTAGCGCCGGACAGGGCTTTCAACTATGGCTACACCTTC	CASSVAPDRAFNYGYTF	TRBD1	many	TRBJ1-2	TRBV9
TGTGCCAGCTCTGGTGGGGGGAACATTCAGTACTTC	CASSGGGNIQYF	-	many	TRBJ2-4	TRBV24-1
TGCGCCAGCAGCTTAATTGGGACGGTAGAGGAAGCTTTCTTT	CASSLIGTVEEAFF	-	many	TRBJ1-1	TRBV5-1
TGCGCCAGCAGGTGGGGACTCGGAAACAATGAGCAGTTCTTC	CASRWGLGNNEQFF	-	many	TRBJ2-1	TRBV5-1
TGTGCCAGCAGTTGGGGGCCCGGCAGGGAGACCCAGTACTTC	CASSWGPGRETQYF	-	many	TRBJ2-5	TRBV12-3/TRBV12-4
TGCGCCAGCAGCCGGGATACAGATACGCAGTATTTT	CASSRDTDTQYF	-	many	TRBJ2-3	TRBV5-1
TGTGCCAGCTCACCAACTAGATCGTACGGCTACACCTTC	CASSPTRSYGYTF	-	many	TRBJ1-2	TRBV18
TGTGCCAGCAGCTTAGGAGGGGTCATTCAGTACTTC	CASSLGGVIQYF	-	many	TRBJ2-4	TRBV11-2
TGTGCCACCGGAGAGGGACAGATACACACAGATACGCAGTATTTT	CATGEGQIHTDTQYF	TRBD1	many	TRBJ2-3	TRBV24-1
TGTGCCAGCCTGGGGACGCATGAGCAGTTCTTC	CASLGTHEQFF	-	many	TRBJ2-1	TRBV5-5
TGTGCCAGCAGCGTGGGGACTAACGCTTACACAGATACGCAGTATTTT	CASSVGTNAYTDTQYF	TRBD2	few	TRBJ2-3	TRBV9
TGCGCCAGCAGCCAAGGACAGGGGAACAGGAACACCGGGGAGCTGTTTTTT	CASSQGQGNRNTGELFF	TRBD1	many	TRBJ2-2	TRBV4-1
TGTGCCACCAGTGAACAACAGGGTACTGAAGCTTTCTTT	CATSEQQGTEAFF	-	many	TRBJ1-1	TRBV24-1
TGTGCCAGCAGCTTAACAACAGGGCAAGATACGCAGTATTTT	CASSLTTGQDTQYF	-	many	TRBJ2-3	TRBV7-6
TGCAGCGTTGAGACTAGCGGGAGCCGCCAAGAGACCCAGTACTTC	CSVETSGSRQETQYF	TRBD2	many	TRBJ2-5	TRBV29-1
TGTGCCAGCAGTAGAGGGGGCAATCAGCCCCAGCATTTT	CASSRGGNQPQHF	-	many	TRBJ1-5	TRBV6-5
TGTGCCAGCAGTGTCGAGACAGGGAACACCATATATTTT	CASSVETGNTIYF	TRBD1	many	TRBJ1-3	TRBV25-1
TGTGCCAGCAGTCACAGGGGTATGGCCTACGAGCAGTACTTC	CASSHRGMAYEQYF	TRBD1	many	TRBJ2-7	TRBV12-3/TRBV12-4
TGTGCCAGCAGCTTTACGTTGCGGGGCGGCGGAGAGACCCAGTACTTC	CASSFTLRGGGETQYF	-	-	TRBJ2-5	TRBV11-2
TGCGCCAGCAGCTCAAACGACGTGCCGAGAGCTTTCTTT	CASSSNDVPRAFF	-	few	TRBJ1-1	TRBV5-1
TGTGCCAGCAGCCAAGATGTCTCCTCCTACGAGCAGTACTTC	CASSQDVSSYEQYF	-	many	TRBJ2-7	TRBV3-1